A single sample gave rise to the 19 T cell receptor beta chains below, sequenced in a study of Graves' ophthalmopathy and Graves' hyperthyroidism. Amplification of TCR beta CDR3 regions used RNA transcripts. Investigators did first-round RT-PCR with HTBI primers, then second-round multiplex PCR. TCRdb reprocessed the multiplex PCR reads via MiXCR and lists one record per CDR3 protein. The sample contains some 200,000 distinct CDR3 sequences, 25% to 30% of which appear only once. The sequenced sample consisted of peripheral blood. Receptors originate from a man aged 50-59 years with Graves' ophthalmopathy.

The CDR3, as DNA: TGTGCCAGCAGCTTTCCTGGCAGAAACTATGGCTACACCTTC. It translates to CASSFPGRNYGYTF. The chain joins TRBV7-2 to TRBJ1-2; D is unresolved. The CDR3 totals 14 residues. V lost 3 bases and J 2 bases, leaving 10 bases between the germline ends. CDR1 and CDR2 from the germline V gene are SGHTA and FQGNSA.

At least ten counts were recorded for this clonotype. Here the CDR3 DNA reads TGTGCCAGCAGCTCCTCTGGGGGGGAGGCCCAGTACTTC. Translation: CASSSSGGEAQYF. The chain is built from TRBV7-3 and TRBJ2-5, with 7 bases aligning to TRBD2. The CDR3 spans 13 residues. Trimming cost V 4 bases and J 9 bases; bases outside gene matches: 8. Germline V gene lookup returns CDR1 SGHTA and CDR2 FQGTGA.

The V and J genes are TRBV12-5 and TRBJ2-7; the match to TRBD2 covers 11 bases. The CDR3 extends over 15 amino acids. Germline V CDR1 and CDR2: LGHNT, FRNRAP. Trimming at V came to 4 bases and at J to 6 bases, leaving 8 bases not matched to a gene. This chain's CDR3 is CASGSLAGVPPEQYF. In DNA form, the CDR3 reads TGTGCTAGTGGTTCACTAGCGGGAGTACCCCCCGAGCAGTACTTC.

This clonotype was detected only a few times. J is TRBJ2-7 and V is TRBV28; D is undetermined. The CDR3 extends over 11 amino acids. Germline V lookup: CDR1 MDHEN, CDR2 SYDVKM. Trimming shortened V by 7 bases and J by 3 bases, and 7 bases separated the two germline ends. CDR3 DNA: TGTGCCAGCAACAAGAACTACGAGCAGTACTTC. Translating gives CASNKNYEQYF.

CDR3 protein: CASSYSYSTYEQYF. The CDR3 nucleotides read TGTGCCAGCAGTTACTCGTACAGCACCTACGAGCAGTACTTC. The V call is TRBV6-5, the J call TRBJ2-7, with D hard to call. Trimming removed 0 bases from V and 2 bases from J, with 8 bases in between. The V gene's germline CDR1 is MNHEY and CDR2 SVGAGI. The CDR3 has 14 residues.

This sequence joins TRBV10-3 and TRBJ1-1, with unresolved D. This CDR3 comprises 13 residues. Trimming removed 0 bases from V and 8 bases from J, with 10 bases in between. Germline CDR1 ENHRY, CDR2 SYGVKD. CDR3 residues: CAISESNLAEAFF. The DNA for the CDR3 is TGTGCCATCAGTGAGTCGAATTTAGCAGAAGCTTTCTTT.

This clonotype occurred many times. The V call is TRBV7-9, the J call TRBJ2-5; TRBD2 might be the D (6 bases). V dropped 3 bases and J dropped 4 bases, with 9 bases sitting between them. CDR3 length equals 13 residues. Germline V gene sequence: CDR1 SEHNR, CDR2 FQNEAQ (reference sequence). For the CDR3, the DNA is TGTGCCAGCAGCTTCTTCGGGGGAGAGACCCAGTACTTC. The encoded protein is CASSFFGGETQYF.

There are many counts of this clonotype. The chain recombines TRBV25-1 with TRBJ2-5; 7 nucleotides match TRBD2. The CDR3 has 15 residues. The ends lost 6 bases at V and 5 bases at J; junction bases unmatched: 12. Germline CDR1 reads MGHDK; CDR2 reads SYGVNS. CDR3 DNA sequence: TGTGCCAGCAGCAAAACTAGCGCCCCGGGGGAGACCCAGTACTTC. Translation gives CASSKTSAPGETQYF.

This clonotype has at least ten counts. The V call is TRBV12-3 or TRBV12-4, the J call TRBJ2-7; 10 bases agree with TRBD2. CDR3 length: 14 residues. V trimming: 7 bases; J trimming: 6 bases; junction bases outside the gene matches: 9. The CDR3 protein is CASTAGTSASEQYF. Here the CDR3 DNA reads TGTGCCAGCACCGCCGGGACTAGCGCCTCCGAGCAGTACTTC.

V usage is TRBV12-3 or TRBV12-4 and J usage is TRBJ1-5; D gene ambiguous. The CDR3 has 14 amino acids. The V gene lost 3 bases and the J gene lost 7 bases, with 13 bases spanning the gap. The CDR3, as DNA: TGTGCCAGCAGTTTGTCCGATCGAGGGCAGCCCCAGCATTTT. Translated, it gives CASSLSDRGQPQHF.

This clonotype was recorded many times. One base away lies a much larger clone, so this may be a sequencing read error. The chain has TRBV20-1 and TRBJ1-1; D remains unclear. Germline CDR1 reads DFQATT; CDR2 reads SNEGSKA (reference sequence). The CDR3 has 14 residues. The DNA for the CDR3 is TGCAGTGCTAGAGATCTCCGGGAGAACACTGAAGCTCTCTTT. Amino acid sequence: CSARDLRENTEALF.

Many counts were recorded for this clonotype. The chain joins TRBV4-1 to TRBJ2-7; the match to TRBD2 covers 12 bases. The CDR3 spans 15 residues. The germline gives CDR1 MGHRA, CDR2 YSYEKL. The J segment lost 6 bases and the V segment lost 1 base, leaving 4 bases of the junction unmatched. The CDR3 DNA sequence: TGCGCCAGCAGCCAAGGGCGGACTAGCGGGACCGAGCAGTACTTC. This gives the protein CASSQGRTSGTEQYF.

This clonotype has a count of ten or more. The J gene is TRBJ2-7, the V gene TRBV20-1; D call uncertain. Germline-derived CDR1 and CDR2 are DFQATT and SNEGSKA (reference sequence). The CDR3 spans 16 residues. Trimming shortened V by 2 bases and J by 0 bases, and 17 bases separated the two germline ends. The CDR3 bases are TGCAGTGCTAGAACCCTAGTGGGCGATCTCTCCTACGAGCAGTACTTC. Protein product: CSARTLVGDLSYEQYF.

This clonotype has at least ten counts. CDR3 sequence: CASSVASRTWNEQFF. The CDR3, as DNA: TGTGCCAGCAGCGTAGCTAGCCGGACTTGGAATGAGCAGTTCTTC. V and J are TRBV9 and TRBJ2-1; maybe TRBD2 (5 bases). This CDR3 region has 15 residues. Per germline, CDR1 SGDLS and CDR2 YYNGEE. V was clipped by 0 bases and J by 7 bases, with 14 bases between them.

This clonotype was seen only a few times. This chain joins TRBV12-3 or TRBV12-4 and TRBJ2-2; possible D gene TRBD1, 6 bases. Trimming removed 2 bases from V and 5 bases from J, with 12 bases in between. The CDR3 length is 15 residues. CDR3 sequence: CASSLFGGGTGELFF. The CDR3 coding sequence is TGTGCCAGCAGTTTATTTGGGGGCGGGACCGGGGAGCTGTTTTTT.

This chain joins TRBV6-1 and TRBJ2-2, with 13 bases aligning to TRBD2. This CDR3 is built from 15 residues. V lost 7 bases and J lost 5; bases outside the gene matches: 4. Per the germline V gene, CDR1 is MNHNS and CDR2 is SASEGT. The CDR3 region has the DNA TGTGCCAGCACCTGGACTAGCGGGAGAACCGGGGAGCTGTTTTTT. As protein: CASTWTSGRTGELFF.

This clonotype was seen many times. The chain has TRBV7-2 and TRBJ2-7; the match to TRBD1 covers 7 bases. Germline lookup yields CDR1 SGHTA and CDR2 FQGNSA. The V and J ends lost 1 base and 5 bases, in that order; junction bases with no gene match: 14. This CDR3 comprises 17 residues. CDR3 DNA sequence: TGTGCCAGCAGCTTAGGACAGGGACGCGCATCTCTCCACGAGCAGTACTTC. Translated: CASSLGQGRASLHEQYF.

The table lists this clonotype with many counts. V gene TRBV19 combines with J gene TRBJ1-1, with D tentatively TRBD1 (5 bases). The V end lost 0 bases, the J end lost 8 bases, and 7 bases lay between the germline ends. The CDR3 runs to 12 residues. The V gene's germline CDR1 is LNHDA and CDR2 SQIVND (reference sequence). The CDR3: CASSIDQGEAFF. The CDR3 DNA is TGTGCCAGTAGTATAGATCAGGGAGAAGCTTTCTTT.

This chain joins TRBV6-1 and TRBJ1-1; TRBD1 matches 7 bases. The CDR3 contains 17 residues. V shed 6 bases, J shed 2 bases, and the junction held 15 bases outside the gene matches. Looked up from germline, CDR1 is MNHNS and CDR2 is SASEGT. Here the CDR3 DNA reads TGTGCCAGCAGACTAAACCAGCGGCAGGGGGGAAACACTGAAGCTTTCTTT. It translates to CASRLNQRQGGNTEAFF.